The T cell receptor beta chain under discussion was sequenced for a study of Ad26.COV2.S vaccination and SARS-CoV-2 variants. The repertoire was sequenced with immunoSEQ multiplex PCR; TCRdb's copy has only in-frame clones and lacks some. The table records hundreds of thousands of clones, 80% to 90% of them present only once. V was cut by 5 bases and J by 8 bases, with 20 bases left in between. Germline V gives CDR1 SGHTA, CDR2 FQGNSA. The CDR3 spans 15 residues. Treatment noted: around 19 received Ad26.COV2.S at low or high dose, single or two shots; 5 received placebo; per-sample allocation not given. The samples date from day 63 after the first vaccine or placebo injection. This clone was picked up one time.

The sequencing used peripheral blood, collected in a trial of Ad26.COV2.S vaccine versus placebo. The clonotype originates from a person aged 18-65 years who received the Ad26.COV2.S COVID-19 vaccine or a placebo. The chain joins TRBV7-2 to TRBJ2-3; no clear D. CDR3: CASSTDSPRGGTQYF. The CDR3 DNA reads as TGTGCCAGCAGCACAGACTCTCCCCGAGGTGGTACGCAGTATTTT.